These 23 T cell receptor beta chains came from one sample sequenced in a study of T-cell memory formation after mild COVID-19. Each CDR3 protein gets one entry after TCRdb re-called the 5' RACE reads with MiXCR. Of 400,000 to 500,000 distinct CDR3 sequences detected, 20% appear once; the ten largest clones hold roughly 8.4%. Material for sequencing was PBMCs or a T cell subset sorted from them (not recorded which). The receptor source for this set is an adult woman who had mild COVID-19 (a few samples of this study predate the infection). Cell type and time point are not known.

This clonotype has only a few counts. DNA of the CDR3: TGTGCCACCAGTGACGGGAACACCGGGGAGCTGTTTTTT. Residues: CATSDGNTGELFF. The rearrangement uses TRBV24-1 and TRBJ2-2; D call uncertain. The V gene's germline CDR1 is KGHDR and CDR2 SFDVKD. Trimming took off 4 bases at V and 1 base at J, with 3 bases between the two ends. The CDR3 runs to 13 residues.

This clonotype was observed once. CDR3 nucleotides: TGTGCCAGCAGCGTAGAACCGGGCACCAGCACAGATACGCAGTATTTT. Translating gives CASSVEPGTSTDTQYF. The rearrangement links TRBV9 to TRBJ2-3; D unresolved. Germline loops: CDR1 SGDLS, CDR2 YYNGEE. Deletions cut 0 bases from V and 0 bases from J, with 11 bases between. The CDR3 totals 16 residues.

This chain links TRBV29-1 with TRBJ1-2; TRBD1 agrees at 9 bases. The CDR3 length is 16 residues. Trimming at V came to 4 bases and at J to 5 bases, leaving 14 bases not matched to a gene. Germline CDR1 is SQVTM and CDR2 is ANQGSEA. The CDR3 protein is CSVAGSLRTGEYGYTF. CDR3 in DNA: TGCAGCGTTGCGGGATCCTTGAGGACAGGGGAGTATGGCTACACCTTC.

CDR3 nucleotide sequence: TGTGCCAGCAGTTGGACAGGGGGTTCATTAATTAGCAATCAGCCCCAGCATTTT. It is translated as CASSWTGGSLISNQPQHF. The chain combines TRBV27 with TRBJ1-5; 10 positions agree with TRBD1. The CDR3 runs to 18 residues. The V gene end was trimmed by 4 bases and the J gene end by 0 bases; junction bases not matched to a gene: 9. Germline values: CDR1 MNHEY, CDR2 SMNVEV (reference sequence).

This clonotype has more than one count but fewer than ten. The chain couples TRBV20-1 to TRBJ1-5; D remains ambiguous. Germline-derived CDR1 and CDR2 are DFQATT and SNEGSKA (reference sequence). Trimming left V 3 bases short and J 3 bases short, with 9 bases between. This CDR3 has 13 amino acids. The CDR3 spells CSARSRANQPQHF. CDR3 nucleotide sequence: TGCAGTGCTAGGAGTAGGGCCAATCAGCCCCAGCATTTT.

The V and J genes are TRBV5-8 and TRBJ1-5, with D hard to call. Trimming cost V 4 bases and J 10 bases, with 15 bases left between them. Germline CDR1 and CDR2: SGHTS and YDEGEE. The CDR3 loop spans 13 amino acids. The DNA for the CDR3 is TGTGCCAGCAGCCGATACGGAGGGCTACCCCAGCATTTT. It codes for CASSRYGGLPQHF. Based on the CDR3 plus reference TRBV5-8 and TRBJ1-5, the full variable domain is EAGVTQSPTHLIKTRGQQATLRCSPISGHTSVYWYQQALGLGLQFLLWYDEGEERNRGNFPPRFSGRQFPNYSSELNVNALELEDSALYLCASSRYGGLPQHFGDGTRLSIL.

The rearrangement uses TRBV7-3 and TRBJ2-3; a possible D gene is TRBD1 (6 bases). There are 15 residues in the CDR3. The V end lost 2 bases, the J end lost 2 bases, and 11 bases lay between the germline ends. Looked up from germline, CDR1 is SGHTA and CDR2 is FQGTGA. CDR3 DNA sequence: TGTGCCAGCAGCTTAGTGGGGACAACCACAGATACGCAGTATTTT. It translates to CASSLVGTTTDTQYF.

The chain combines TRBV20-1 with TRBJ1-6; D is unclear. Germline-derived CDR1 and CDR2 are DFQATT and SNEGSKA (reference sequence). CDR3 length: 13 amino acids. The V end was cut by 3 bases, the J end by 7 bases, with 10 bases between. CDR3 residues: CSASLQANSPLHF. In nucleotides, the CDR3 is TGCAGTGCTAGCCTACAAGCCAATTCACCCCTCCACTTT.

The rearrangement uses TRBV24-1 and TRBJ2-4; D is unresolved. Trimming removed 1 base from V and 4 bases from J, with 10 bases in between. The CDR3 has 15 residues. CDR1 is KGHDR and CDR2 is SFDVKD in the germline V gene. For the CDR3, the DNA is TGTGCCACCAGTGATTTTCGTCACGGGAAAAACATTCAGTACTTC. Its translation: CATSDFRHGKNIQYF.

The chain links TRBV5-1 to TRBJ2-3, with D hard to call. The germline gives CDR1 SGHRS, CDR2 YFSETQ. V lost 5 bases and J 4 bases, leaving 20 bases between the germline ends. This CDR3 spans 16 amino acids. Here the CDR3 DNA reads TGCGCCAGCAGAGACCGGGCCCTCAGTCACCCAGATACGCAGTATTTT. Its translation: CASRDRALSHPDTQYF.

This clonotype has just a few counts. J is TRBJ1-1 and V is TRBV5-1; D is undetermined. The CDR3 loop spans 14 amino acids. Germline lookup yields CDR1 SGHRS and CDR2 YFSETQ. With 3 bases removed from V and 1 base from J, the gap between germline ends came to 10 bases. CDR3 in amino acids: CASSSPPWNTEAFF. The CDR3 DNA reads TGCGCCAGCAGCTCACCCCCTTGGAACACTGAAGCTTTCTTT.

The rearrangement uses TRBV11-2 and TRBJ1-1; TRBD1 is a possible D gene (5 bases). V lost 7 bases to trimming and J lost 1 base, with 16 bases between them. CDR1 and CDR2 (germline): SGHAT, FQNNGV. The CDR3 covers 15 residues. The CDR3 region is CASKIGTSGNTEAFF. For the CDR3, the DNA is TGTGCCAGCAAGATAGGGACTTCAGGGAACACTGAAGCTTTCTTT.

This clonotype was picked up many times. This rearrangement joins TRBV3-1 to TRBJ2-1, with TRBD2 as a possible D gene (5 bases). There are 15 residues in the CDR3. Germline V lookup: CDR1 LGHDT, CDR2 YNNKEL (reference sequence). The V and J ends lost 5 bases and 9 bases respectively, with 20 bases between them. The CDR3 DNA reads TGTGCCAGCAGCTTTAAAACGGGGAGAGCTGGTGAGCAGTTCTTC. This translates into CASSFKTGRAGEQFF.

This clonotype was observed a few times. The chain employs TRBV5-1 and TRBJ2-5; 9 nucleotides align to TRBD2. From germline, CDR1 is SGHRS and CDR2 YFSETQ. Unmatched junction bases numbered 3, after V lost 0 bases and J lost 3 bases. This CDR3 contains 15 residues. CDR3 protein: CASSLGTSAKETQYF. CDR3 DNA: TGCGCCAGCAGCTTGGGGACTAGCGCAAAAGAGACCCAGTACTTC. Based on the CDR3 plus reference TRBV5-1 and TRBJ2-5, the full variable domain is KAGVTQTPRYLIKTRGQQVTLSCSPISGHRSVSWYQQTPGQGLQFLFEYFSETQRNKGNFPGRFSGRQFSNSRSEMNVSTLELGDSALYLCASSLGTSAKETQYFGPGTRLLVL.

This clonotype was found a few times. The chain couples TRBV21-1 to TRBJ1-2; the D segment call TRBD1 is taken from the table without a DNA check. TRBV21-1 is noted as a pseudogene. The CDR3 has 15 amino acids. CDR3 nucleotide sequence: TGTGCCAGCAGCAAAGAAGCAGGGAAAGGCTATGGCTACACCTTC. It is translated as CASSKEAGKGYGYTF.

Worth noting for this clonotype: The junction and the germline gene differ at one end; a read error may be behind it. The chain couples TRBV7-8 to TRBJ1-1; the D gene is possibly TRBD1 (6 bases). This CDR3 spans 14 amino acids. Germline CDR1 SGHVS, CDR2 FQNEAQ. The CDR3 sequence is CASSYDRSYTEVFF. For the CDR3, the DNA is TGTGCCAGCAGCTACGACAGGTCGTACACTGAAGTTTTCTTT.

This clonotype was picked up a small number of times. This chain links TRBV10-2 with TRBJ1-1; 8 bases align to TRBD1. CDR1 WSHSY and CDR2 SAAADI come from the germline V gene. The CDR3 length is 14 residues. V lost 6 bases and J lost 7; bases outside the gene matches: 10. The CDR3 DNA sequence: TGCGCCAGCAGGTTGGACAGGGCAAACGTTGAAGCTTTCTTT. Translation gives CASRLDRANVEAFF.

The chain carries TRBV24-1 and TRBJ2-7, with D possibly matching TRBD1 (6 bases). Germline-derived CDR1 and CDR2 are KGHDR and SFDVKD. CDR3 length: 16 residues. V dropped 4 bases and J dropped 0 bases, with 15 bases sitting between them. The CDR3 loop is CATSDSGTPGSYEQYF. The CDR3, as DNA: TGTGCCACCAGTGACTCCGGGACACCCGGCTCCTACGAGCAGTACTTC.

This clonotype was detected a few times. This chain joins TRBV7-2 and TRBJ1-2; 8 bases align to TRBD1. CDR3 length: 15 amino acids. Unmatched junction bases numbered 4, after V lost 1 base and J lost 3 bases. The V gene's germline CDR1 is SGHTA and CDR2 FQGNSA. CDR3 loop: CASSLVAGGYYGYTF. The CDR3 DNA follows: TGTGCCAGCAGCTTAGTCGCAGGGGGCTACTATGGCTACACCTTC.

The V and J genes are TRBV12-3 or TRBV12-4 and TRBJ1-5, with D possibly being TRBD1 (6 bases). The CDR3 totals 14 residues. Trimming removed 4 bases from V and 3 bases from J, with 10 bases in between. CDR3 nucleotides: TGTGCCAGCAGTTCCGGACAGCCCAATCAGCCCCAGCATTTT. Amino acid sequence: CASSSGQPNQPQHF.

The chain has TRBV12-3 or TRBV12-4 and TRBJ2-2, with TRBD2 identical over 8 bases. Trimming removed 1 base from V and 3 bases from J; junction bases left unmatched: 10. The CDR3 extends over 18 amino acids. CDR3 in DNA: TGTGCCAGCAGTTTAGGGTCGGGGCTAGCGGGTTACACCGGGGAGCTGTTTTTT. Its protein product is CASSLGSGLAGYTGELFF.

This clonotype was recorded at least ten times. This chain connects TRBV5-1 to TRBJ2-4, with D perhaps matching TRBD1 (6 bases). The CDR3 is 13 amino acids. With 0 bases removed from V and 6 bases from J, the gap between germline ends came to 7 bases. Germline V gene data show CDR1 as SGHRS and CDR2 as YFSETQ. CDR3: CASSLGGGNIQYF. DNA of the CDR3: TGCGCCAGCAGCTTGGGAGGGGGAAACATTCAGTACTTC.

The chain links TRBV3-1 to TRBJ1-1; D not certain. This CDR3 is 14 amino acids long. Germline V CDR1 and CDR2: LGHDT, YNNKEL (reference sequence). Trimming left V 8 bases short and J 5 bases short, with 18 bases between. CDR3 protein: CASSSAAGTTEAFF. The CDR3 nucleotides are TGTGCCAGCTCCTCGGCGGCAGGAACGACTGAAGCTTTCTTT.